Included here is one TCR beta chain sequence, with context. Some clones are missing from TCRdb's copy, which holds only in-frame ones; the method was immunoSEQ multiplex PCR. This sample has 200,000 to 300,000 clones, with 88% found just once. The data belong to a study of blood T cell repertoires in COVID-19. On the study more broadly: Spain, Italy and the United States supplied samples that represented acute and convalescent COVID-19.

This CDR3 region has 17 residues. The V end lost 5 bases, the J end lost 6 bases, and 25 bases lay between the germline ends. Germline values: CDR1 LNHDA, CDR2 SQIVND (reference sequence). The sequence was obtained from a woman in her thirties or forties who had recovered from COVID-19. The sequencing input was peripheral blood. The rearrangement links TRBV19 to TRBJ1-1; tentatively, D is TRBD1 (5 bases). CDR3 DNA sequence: TGTGCCAGTAGTCCACTCCTCTTGGGGCGCGGAGCCCCTGAAGCTTTCTTT. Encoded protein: CASSPLLLGRGAPEAFF.